Each of the 11 T cell receptor beta chains below was sequenced from the same sample in a study of blood T cells in healthy people across ages. The use of a sample-barcoded 5' primer and a J-beta primer mix characterized a second PCR of roughly 6 to 11 cycles. TCRdb processed the 5' RACE reads anew with MiXCR; each CDR3 protein has one entry. The top ten clones hold 3% of a sample with approximately 780,000 distinct CDR3 sequences, about a quarter of them seen once. The same specimen was also included in a second study, on T cells of mothers and their children.

The sequencing sample was made of blood. These receptors came from a boy between 5 and 17 years old in good health.

This clonotype turned up a few times. The rearrangement links TRBV6-5 to TRBJ1-2; 8 positions agree with TRBD1. V shed 4 bases, J shed 4 bases, and the junction held 8 bases outside the gene matches. Germline CDR1 MNHEY, CDR2 SVGAGI. CDR3 size: 15 residues. CDR3 in DNA: TGTGCCAGCAGTTCAACCGGGACAGGATCCTATGGCTACACCTTC. Protein: CASSSTGTGSYGYTF.

This clonotype was seen a few times. The J gene is TRBJ2-5, the V gene TRBV20-1; D is ambiguous. The CDR3 covers 13 residues. The germline V gene has CDR1 DFQATT and CDR2 SNEGSKA (reference sequence). V lost 5 bases and J lost 2, with 12 bases in between. Here the CDR3 reads CSAASDGQETQYF. Here the CDR3 DNA reads TGCAGTGCTGCTTCAGACGGTCAAGAGACCCAGTACTTC.

This chain connects TRBV7-9 to TRBJ2-3; 10 nucleotides agree with TRBD1. CDR1 SEHNR and CDR2 FQNEAQ come from the germline V gene (reference sequence). The V gene end was trimmed by 4 bases and the J gene end by 5 bases; junction bases not matched to a gene: 6. The CDR3 has 15 amino acids. This CDR3 reads CASSWTGGHGDTQYF. CDR3 DNA sequence: TGTGCCAGCAGCTGGACAGGGGGGCACGGAGATACGCAGTATTTT.

V gene TRBV28 combines with J gene TRBJ2-5, with D perhaps being TRBD1 or TRBD2 (7 bases each). TRBJ2-7 matches the DNA end more closely, so the J call is doubtful. This CDR3 contains 12 residues. Germline V gene sequence: CDR1 MDHEN, CDR2 SYDVKM. The CDR3, as DNA: TGTGCCAGCAATCAGGGGGGGCACGAGCAGTACTTC. Protein: CASNQGGHEQYF.

The V call is TRBV7-8, the J call TRBJ2-2; D is perhaps TRBD1 (6 bases). V was trimmed by 3 bases and J by 5 bases, leaving 10 bases between them. This CDR3 region has 14 residues. CDR1 SGHVS and CDR2 FQNEAQ come from the germline V gene. Here the CDR3 reads CASSLWTATGELFF. The DNA of the CDR3 is TGTGCCAGCAGCTTGTGGACAGCTACCGGGGAGCTGTTTTTT.

The chain uses TRBV12-3 or TRBV12-4 and TRBJ2-7; tentatively, D is TRBD1 (6 bases). The V end lost 3 bases, the J end lost 2 bases, and 14 bases lay between the germline ends. The CDR3 sequence is 15 residues long. CDR3 DNA sequence: TGTGCCAGCAGTTTGGGGGCATCCAATCCCTACGAGCAGTACTTC. This sequence encodes CASSLGASNPYEQYF.

This chain uses TRBV12-3 or TRBV12-4 with TRBJ2-3, with a possible D match to TRBD2 (7 bases). The CDR3 has 16 residues. The V end was cut by 3 bases, the J end by 1 base, with 14 bases between. The CDR3 here is CASSFAPGGRTDTQYF. In nucleotides, the CDR3 is TGTGCCAGCAGTTTCGCCCCCGGGGGGCGCACAGATACGCAGTATTTT.

The chain carries TRBV29-1 and TRBJ2-5, with 9 bases fitting TRBD1. CDR1 and CDR2 from the germline V gene are SQVTM and ANQGSEA. This CDR3 spans 13 amino acids. The CDR3: CRHRGPSQETQYF. The CDR3 nucleotides read TGCAGGCACAGGGGGCCCTCACAAGAGACCCAGTACTTC.

This chain joins TRBV5-1 and TRBJ2-5, with D possibly being TRBD1 (5 bases). TRBJ2-1 matches the DNA end more closely, so the J call is doubtful. Germline CDR1 and CDR2: SGHRS and YFSETQ. This CDR3 contains 18 residues. As DNA, the CDR3 is TGCGCCAGCAGCTTCACAGGAAGTAGAATGGTGGGCTACAATGAGCAGTTCTTC. Translating it yields CASSFTGSRMVGYNEQFF.

J is TRBJ2-5 and V is TRBV18, with 8 bases identical to TRBD1. Per the germline V gene, CDR1 is KGHSH and CDR2 is LQKENI. The CDR3 runs to 14 residues. V lost 8 bases, J lost 5 bases, and 10 bases stayed unmatched. CDR3 nucleotide sequence: TGTGCCAGCGCCGGGACAGGATCCTGGGAGACCCAGTACTTC. As protein: CASAGTGSWETQYF.

CDR3 coding DNA: TGCAGCGTTGAGACCGGGACATACTATGGCTACACCTTC. It codes for CSVETGTYYGYTF. This rearrangement joins TRBV29-1 to TRBJ1-2, with a possible D match to TRBD1 (6 bases). In germline, CDR1 is SQVTM, CDR2 ANQGSEA. The CDR3 is 13 residues long. V gave up 3 bases and J gave up 3 bases, with 11 bases separating them.